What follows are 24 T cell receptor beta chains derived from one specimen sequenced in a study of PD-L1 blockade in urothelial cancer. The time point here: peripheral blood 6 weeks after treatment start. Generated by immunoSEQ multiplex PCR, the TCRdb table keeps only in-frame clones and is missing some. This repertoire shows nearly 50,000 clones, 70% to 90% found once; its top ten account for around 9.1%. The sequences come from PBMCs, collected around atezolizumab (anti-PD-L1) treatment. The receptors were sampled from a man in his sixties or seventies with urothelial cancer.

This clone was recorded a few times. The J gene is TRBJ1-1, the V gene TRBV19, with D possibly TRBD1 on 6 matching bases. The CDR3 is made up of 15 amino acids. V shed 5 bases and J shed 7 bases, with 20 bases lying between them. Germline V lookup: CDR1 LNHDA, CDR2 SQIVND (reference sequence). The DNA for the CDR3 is TGTGCCAGTAGTCCATTGGGGGCCGACGGCTTTGAAGCTTTCTTT. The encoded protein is CASSPLGADGFEAFF. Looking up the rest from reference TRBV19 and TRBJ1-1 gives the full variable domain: DGGITQSPKYLFRKEGQNVTLSCEQNLNHDAMYWYRQDPGQGLRLIYYSQIVNDFQKGDIAEGYSVSREKKESFPLTVTSAQKNPTAFYLCASSPLGADGFEAFFGQGTRLTVV.

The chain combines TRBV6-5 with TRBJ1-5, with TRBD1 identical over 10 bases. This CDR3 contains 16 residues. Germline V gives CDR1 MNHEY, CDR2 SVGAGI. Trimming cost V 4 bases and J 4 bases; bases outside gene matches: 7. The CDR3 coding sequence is TGTGCCAGCAGTTCAGAACCGGGACAGGGGAATCAGCCCCAGCATTTT. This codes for CASSSEPGQGNQPQHF.

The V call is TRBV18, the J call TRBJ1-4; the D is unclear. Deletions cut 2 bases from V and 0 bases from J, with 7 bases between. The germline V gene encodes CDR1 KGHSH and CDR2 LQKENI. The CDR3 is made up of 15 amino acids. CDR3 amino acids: CASSPAGTTNEKLFF. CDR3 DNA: TGTGCCAGCTCACCAGCGGGCACAACTAATGAAAAACTGTTTTTT.

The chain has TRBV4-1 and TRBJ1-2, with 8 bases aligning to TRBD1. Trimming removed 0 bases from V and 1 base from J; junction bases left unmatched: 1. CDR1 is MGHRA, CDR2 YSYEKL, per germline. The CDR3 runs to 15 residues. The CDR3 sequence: CASSQEQGVNYGYTF. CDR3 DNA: TGCGCCAGCAGCCAAGAACAGGGGGTTAACTATGGCTACACCTTC.

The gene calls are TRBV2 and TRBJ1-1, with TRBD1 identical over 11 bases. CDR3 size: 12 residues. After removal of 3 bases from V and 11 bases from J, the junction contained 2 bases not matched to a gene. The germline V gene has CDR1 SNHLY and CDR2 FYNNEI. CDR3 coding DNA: TGTGCCAGCAGTGAGGACAGGGGGCAGGCTTTCTTT. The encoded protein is CASSEDRGQAFF.

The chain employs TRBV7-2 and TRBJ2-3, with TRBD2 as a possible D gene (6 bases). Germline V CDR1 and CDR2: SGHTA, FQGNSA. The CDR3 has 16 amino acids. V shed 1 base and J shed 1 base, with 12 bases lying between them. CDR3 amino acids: CASSLGAAGRTDTQYF. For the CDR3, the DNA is TGTGCCAGCAGCTTAGGCGCAGCGGGCCGCACAGATACGCAGTATTTT.

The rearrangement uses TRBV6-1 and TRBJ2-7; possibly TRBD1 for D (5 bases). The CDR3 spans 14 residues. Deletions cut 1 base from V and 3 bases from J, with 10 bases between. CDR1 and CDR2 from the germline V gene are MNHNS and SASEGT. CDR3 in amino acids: CASSEGYRSYEQYF. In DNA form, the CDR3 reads TGTGCCAGCAGTGAAGGGTACAGGAGCTACGAGCAGTACTTC.

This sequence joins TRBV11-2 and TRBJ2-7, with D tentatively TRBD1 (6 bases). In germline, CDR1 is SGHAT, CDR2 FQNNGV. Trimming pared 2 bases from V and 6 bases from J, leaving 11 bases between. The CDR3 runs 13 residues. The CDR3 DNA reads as TGTGCCAGCAGCTTAATTCAGGGGAGCGAGCAGTACTTC. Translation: CASSLIQGSEQYF.

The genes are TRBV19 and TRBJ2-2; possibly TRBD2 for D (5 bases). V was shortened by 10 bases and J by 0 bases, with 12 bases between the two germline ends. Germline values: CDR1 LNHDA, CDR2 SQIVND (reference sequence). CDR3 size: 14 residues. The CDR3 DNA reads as TGTGCCACCGGACTTGCTCCGAACACCGGGGAGCTGTTTTTT. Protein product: CATGLAPNTGELFF.

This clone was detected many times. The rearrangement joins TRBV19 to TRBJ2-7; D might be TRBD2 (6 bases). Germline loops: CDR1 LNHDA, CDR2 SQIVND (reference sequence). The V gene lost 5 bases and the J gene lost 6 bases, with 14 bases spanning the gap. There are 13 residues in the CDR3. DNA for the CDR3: TGTGCCAGTAGTGTCGGAGGGTCCGTCGAGCAGTACTTC. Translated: CASSVGGSVEQYF.

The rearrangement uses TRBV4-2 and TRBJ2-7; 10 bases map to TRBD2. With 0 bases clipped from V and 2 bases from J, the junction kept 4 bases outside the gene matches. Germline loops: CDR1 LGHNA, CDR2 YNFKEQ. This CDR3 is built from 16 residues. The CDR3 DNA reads TGTGCCAGCAGCCAAGATCTAGCGGGAGCCCCCTACGAGCAGTACTTC. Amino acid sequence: CASSQDLAGAPYEQYF.

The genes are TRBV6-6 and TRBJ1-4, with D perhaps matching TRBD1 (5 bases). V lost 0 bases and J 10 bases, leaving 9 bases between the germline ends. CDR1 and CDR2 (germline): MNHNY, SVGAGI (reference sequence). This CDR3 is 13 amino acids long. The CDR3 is CASSYSTGGKLFF. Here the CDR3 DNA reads TGTGCCAGCAGTTACTCGACCGGGGGAAAACTGTTTTTT.

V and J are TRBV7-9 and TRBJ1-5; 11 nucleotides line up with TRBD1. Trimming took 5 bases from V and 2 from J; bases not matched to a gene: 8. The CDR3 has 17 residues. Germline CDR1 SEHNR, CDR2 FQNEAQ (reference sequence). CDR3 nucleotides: TGTGCCAGCAGCCCCGGGACAGGGGGGGCTGGCAATCAGCCCCAGCATTTT. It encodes CASSPGTGGAGNQPQHF.

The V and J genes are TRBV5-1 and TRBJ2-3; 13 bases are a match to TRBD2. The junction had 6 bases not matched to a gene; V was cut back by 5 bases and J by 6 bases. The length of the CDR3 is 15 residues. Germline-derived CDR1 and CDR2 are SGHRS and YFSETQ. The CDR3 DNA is TGCGCCAGCAGATTGTCACTAGCGGGAGGGGATACGCAGTATTTT. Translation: CASRLSLAGGDTQYF.

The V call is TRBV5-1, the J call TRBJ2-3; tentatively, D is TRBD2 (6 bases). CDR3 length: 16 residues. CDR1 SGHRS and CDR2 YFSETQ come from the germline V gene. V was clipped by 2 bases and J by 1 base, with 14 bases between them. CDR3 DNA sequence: TGCGCCAGCAGCTTCGGTACAGGACTACGCACAGATACGCAGTATTTT. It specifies CASSFGTGLRTDTQYF.

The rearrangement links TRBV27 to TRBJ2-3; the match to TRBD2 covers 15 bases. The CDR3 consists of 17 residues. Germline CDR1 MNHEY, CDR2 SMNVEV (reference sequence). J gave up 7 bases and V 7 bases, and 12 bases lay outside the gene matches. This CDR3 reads CASIYSPGLAGGNTQYF. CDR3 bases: TGTGCCAGCATTTACTCTCCGGGACTAGCGGGAGGAAATACGCAGTATTTT.

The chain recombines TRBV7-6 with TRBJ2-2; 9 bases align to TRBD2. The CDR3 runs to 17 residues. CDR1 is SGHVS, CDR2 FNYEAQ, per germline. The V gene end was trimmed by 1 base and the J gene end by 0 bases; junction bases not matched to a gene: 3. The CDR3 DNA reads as TGTGCCAGCAGCTTAGGGGCGGGAGGGCCGAACACCGGGGAGCTGTTTTTT. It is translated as CASSLGAGGPNTGELFF.

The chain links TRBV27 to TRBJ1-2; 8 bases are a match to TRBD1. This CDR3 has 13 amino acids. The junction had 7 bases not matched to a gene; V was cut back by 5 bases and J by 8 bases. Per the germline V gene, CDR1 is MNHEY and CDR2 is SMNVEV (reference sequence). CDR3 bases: TGTGCCAGCAGTCCAAGGACAGGGTTAGGCTACACCTTC. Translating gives CASSPRTGLGYTF.

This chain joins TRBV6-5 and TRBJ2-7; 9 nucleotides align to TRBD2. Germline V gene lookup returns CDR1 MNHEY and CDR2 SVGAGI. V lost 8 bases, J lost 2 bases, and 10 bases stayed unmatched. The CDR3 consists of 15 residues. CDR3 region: CASGSLAGFTYEQYF. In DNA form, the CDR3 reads TGTGCCAGCGGGTCACTAGCGGGTTTCACCTACGAGCAGTACTTC.

The CDR3 reads CASSDSGKEETQYF. The CDR3 nucleotides are TGTGCCAGCTCTGATAGCGGGAAGGAAGAGACCCAGTACTTC. V usage is TRBV18 and J usage is TRBJ2-5, with 8 bases that match TRBD2. Unmatched junction bases numbered 6, after V lost 6 bases and J lost 3 bases. CDR1 and CDR2 (germline): KGHSH, LQKENI. The CDR3 is 14 amino acids.

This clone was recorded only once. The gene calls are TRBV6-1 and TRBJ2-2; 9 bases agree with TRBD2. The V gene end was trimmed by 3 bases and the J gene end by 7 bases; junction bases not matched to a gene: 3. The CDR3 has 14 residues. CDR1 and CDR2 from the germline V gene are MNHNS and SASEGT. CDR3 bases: TGTGCCAGCAGTGAGGGACTAGCCGGCGGGGAGCTGTTTTTT. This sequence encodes CASSEGLAGGELFF.

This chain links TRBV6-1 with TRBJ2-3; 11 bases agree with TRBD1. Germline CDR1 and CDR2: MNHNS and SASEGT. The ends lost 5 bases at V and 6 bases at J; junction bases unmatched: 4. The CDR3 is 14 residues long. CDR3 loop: CASSPGTGGDTQYF. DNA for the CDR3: TGTGCCAGCAGTCCCGGGACAGGGGGGGATACGCAGTATTTT.

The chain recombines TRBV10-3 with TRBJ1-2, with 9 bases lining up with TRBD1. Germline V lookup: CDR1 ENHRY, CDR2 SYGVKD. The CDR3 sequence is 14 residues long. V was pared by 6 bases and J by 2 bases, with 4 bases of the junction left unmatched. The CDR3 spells CAIRLGQGNYGYTF. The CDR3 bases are TGTGCCATCAGGCTCGGACAGGGGAACTATGGCTACACCTTC.

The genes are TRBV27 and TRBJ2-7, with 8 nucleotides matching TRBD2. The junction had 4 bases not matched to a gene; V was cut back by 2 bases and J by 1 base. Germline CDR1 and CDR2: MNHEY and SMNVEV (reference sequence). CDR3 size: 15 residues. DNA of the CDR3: TGTGCCAGCAGTTTAATTAGCGGGACATCCTACGAGCAGTACTTC. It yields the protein CASSLISGTSYEQYF.